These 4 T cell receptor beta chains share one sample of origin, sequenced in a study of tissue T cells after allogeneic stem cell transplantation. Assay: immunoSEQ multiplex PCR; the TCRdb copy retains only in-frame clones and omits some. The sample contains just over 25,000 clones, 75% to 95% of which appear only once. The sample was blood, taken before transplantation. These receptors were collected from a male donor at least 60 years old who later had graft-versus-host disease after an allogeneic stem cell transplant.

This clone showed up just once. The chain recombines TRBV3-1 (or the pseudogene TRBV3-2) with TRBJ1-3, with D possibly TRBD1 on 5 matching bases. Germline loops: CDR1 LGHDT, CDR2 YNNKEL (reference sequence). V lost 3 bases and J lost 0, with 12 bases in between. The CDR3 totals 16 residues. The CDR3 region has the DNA TGTGCCAGCAGCCATTCTGGGGCCGACTCTGGAAACACCATATATTTT. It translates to CASSHSGADSGNTIYF.

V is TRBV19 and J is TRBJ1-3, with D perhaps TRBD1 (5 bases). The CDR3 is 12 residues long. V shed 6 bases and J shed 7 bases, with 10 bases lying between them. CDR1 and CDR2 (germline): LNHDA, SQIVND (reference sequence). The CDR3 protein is CASRSEGNTIYF. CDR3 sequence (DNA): TGTGCCAGTAGAAGCGAGGGGAACACCATATATTTT.

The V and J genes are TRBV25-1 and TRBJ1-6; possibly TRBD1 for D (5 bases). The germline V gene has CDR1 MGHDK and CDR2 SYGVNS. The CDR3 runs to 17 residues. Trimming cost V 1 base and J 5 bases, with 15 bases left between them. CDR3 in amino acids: CASSEFPGLTNNSPLHF. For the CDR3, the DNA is TGTGCCAGCAGTGAATTCCCAGGGCTGACTAATAATTCACCCCTCCACTTT.

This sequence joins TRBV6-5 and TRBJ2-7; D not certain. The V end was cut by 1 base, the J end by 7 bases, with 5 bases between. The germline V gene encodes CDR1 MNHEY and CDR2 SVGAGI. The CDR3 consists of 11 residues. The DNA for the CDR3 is TGTGCCAGCAGTTACTTATTTGAGCAGTACTTC. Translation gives CASSYLFEQYF.